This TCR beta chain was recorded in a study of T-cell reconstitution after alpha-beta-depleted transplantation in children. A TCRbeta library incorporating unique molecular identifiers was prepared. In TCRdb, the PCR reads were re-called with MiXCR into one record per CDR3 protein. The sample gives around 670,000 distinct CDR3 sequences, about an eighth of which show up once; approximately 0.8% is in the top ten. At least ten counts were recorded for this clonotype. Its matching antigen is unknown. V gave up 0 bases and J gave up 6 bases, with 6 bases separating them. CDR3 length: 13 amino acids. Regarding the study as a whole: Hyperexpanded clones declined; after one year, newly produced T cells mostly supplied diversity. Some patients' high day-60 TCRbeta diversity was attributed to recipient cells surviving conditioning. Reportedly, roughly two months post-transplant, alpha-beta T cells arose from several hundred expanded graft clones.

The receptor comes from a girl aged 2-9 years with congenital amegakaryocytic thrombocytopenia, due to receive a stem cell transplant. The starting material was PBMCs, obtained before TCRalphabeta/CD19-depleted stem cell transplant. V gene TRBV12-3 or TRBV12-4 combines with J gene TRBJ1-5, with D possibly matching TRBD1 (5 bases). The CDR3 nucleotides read TGTGCCAGCAGTTTAGCGGGGGGTCAGCCCCAGCATTTT. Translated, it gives CASSLAGGQPQHF.